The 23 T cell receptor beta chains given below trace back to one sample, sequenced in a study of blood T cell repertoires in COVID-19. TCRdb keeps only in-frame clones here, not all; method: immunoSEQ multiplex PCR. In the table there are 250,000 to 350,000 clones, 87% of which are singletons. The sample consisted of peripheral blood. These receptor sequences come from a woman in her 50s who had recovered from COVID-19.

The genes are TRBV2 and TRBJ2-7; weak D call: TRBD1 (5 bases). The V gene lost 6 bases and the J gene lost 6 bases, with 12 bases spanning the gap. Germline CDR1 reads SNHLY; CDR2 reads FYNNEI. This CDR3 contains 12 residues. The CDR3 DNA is TGTGCCAGCAGGGAATCAGGGCGCGAGCAGTACTTC. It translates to CASRESGREQYF.

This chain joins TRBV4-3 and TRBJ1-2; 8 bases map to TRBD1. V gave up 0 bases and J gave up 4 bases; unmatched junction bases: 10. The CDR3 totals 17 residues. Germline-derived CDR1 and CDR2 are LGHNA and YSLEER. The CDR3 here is CASSQDRQGASGYGYTF. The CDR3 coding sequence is TGCGCCAGCAGCCAAGATCGGCAGGGGGCGTCTGGCTATGGCTACACCTTC.

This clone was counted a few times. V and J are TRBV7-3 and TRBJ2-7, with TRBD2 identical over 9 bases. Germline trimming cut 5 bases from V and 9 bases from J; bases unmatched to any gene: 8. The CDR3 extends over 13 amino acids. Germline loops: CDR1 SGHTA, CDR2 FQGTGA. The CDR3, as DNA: TGTGCCAGCAGCCCCTCAGCGGGAGGCGCGCAGTACTTC. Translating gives CASSPSAGGAQYF.

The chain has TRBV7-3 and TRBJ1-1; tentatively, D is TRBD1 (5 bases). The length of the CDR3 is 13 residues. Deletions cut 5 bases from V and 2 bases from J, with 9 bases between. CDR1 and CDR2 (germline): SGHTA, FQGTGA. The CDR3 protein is CASSPGQNTEAFF. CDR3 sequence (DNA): TGTGCCAGCAGCCCAGGACAAAACACTGAAGCTTTCTTT. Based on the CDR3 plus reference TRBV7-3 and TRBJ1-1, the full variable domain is GAGVSQTPSNKVTEKGKYVELRCDPISGHTALYWYRQSLGQGPEFLIYFQGTGAADDSGLPNDRFFAVRPEGSVSTLKIQRTERGDSAVYLCASSPGQNTEAFFGQGTRLTVV.

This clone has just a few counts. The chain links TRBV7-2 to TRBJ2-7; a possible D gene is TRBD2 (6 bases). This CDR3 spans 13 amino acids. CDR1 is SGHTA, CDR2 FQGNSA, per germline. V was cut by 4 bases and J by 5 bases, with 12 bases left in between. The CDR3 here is CASSSQTRNEQYF. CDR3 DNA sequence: TGTGCCAGCAGCTCACAGACTAGAAACGAGCAGTACTTC.

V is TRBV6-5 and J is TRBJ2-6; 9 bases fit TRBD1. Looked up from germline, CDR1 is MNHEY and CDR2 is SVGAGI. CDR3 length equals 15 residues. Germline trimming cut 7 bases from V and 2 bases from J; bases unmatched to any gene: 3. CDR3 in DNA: TGTGCCAGCACTACAGGGGGCGCTGGGGCCAACGTCCTGACTTTC. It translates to CASTTGGAGANVLTF.

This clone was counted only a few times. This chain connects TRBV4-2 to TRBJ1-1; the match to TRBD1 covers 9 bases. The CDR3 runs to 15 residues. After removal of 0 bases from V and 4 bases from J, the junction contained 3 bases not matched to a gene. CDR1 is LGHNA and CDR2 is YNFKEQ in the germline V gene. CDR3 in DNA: TGTGCCAGCAGCCAAGATTCACAGGGGGCCACTGAAGCTTTCTTT. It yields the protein CASSQDSQGATEAFF.

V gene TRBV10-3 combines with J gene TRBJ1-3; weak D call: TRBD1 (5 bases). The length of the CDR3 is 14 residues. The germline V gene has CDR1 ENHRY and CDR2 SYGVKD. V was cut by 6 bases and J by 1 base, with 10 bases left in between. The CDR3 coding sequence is TGTGCCATCAGGGCAGGGATATCTGGAAACACCATATATTTT. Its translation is CAIRAGISGNTIYF.

CDR3 sequence (DNA): TGTGCCAGCAGTTACATGCAGGGAACCTCTAACACCGGGGAGCTGTTTTTT. Its translation is CASSYMQGTSNTGELFF. The J gene is TRBJ2-2, the V gene TRBV6-2 or TRBV6-3; a possible D gene is TRBD1 (5 bases). The V end was cut by 2 bases, the J end by 2 bases, with 15 bases between. CDR1 MNHEY and CDR2 SVGEGT come from the germline V gene. The CDR3 is made up of 17 amino acids.

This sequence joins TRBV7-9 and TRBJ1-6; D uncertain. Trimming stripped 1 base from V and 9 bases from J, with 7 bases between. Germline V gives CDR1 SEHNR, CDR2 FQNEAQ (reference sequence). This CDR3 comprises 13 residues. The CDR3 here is CASSLERGSPLHF. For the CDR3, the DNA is TGTGCCAGCAGCTTAGAGCGAGGTTCACCCCTCCACTTT.

The CDR3 loop is CASSTRAGGNYGYTF. The CDR3, as DNA: TGTGCCAGTAGTACTCGGGCAGGGGGAAACTATGGCTACACCTTC. V usage is TRBV19 and J usage is TRBJ1-2; 7 bases map to TRBD1. Germline CDR1 LNHDA, CDR2 SQIVND (reference sequence). V shed 4 bases and J 2 bases; nucleotides not matched to a gene: 7. The CDR3 extends over 15 amino acids. Complete variable domain (other parts from reference TRBV19 and TRBJ1-2): DGGITQSPKYLFRKEGQNVTLSCEQNLNHDAMYWYRQDPGQGLRLIYYSQIVNDFQKGDIAEGYSVSREKKESFPLTVTSAQKNPTAFYLCASSTRAGGNYGYTFGSGTRLTVV.

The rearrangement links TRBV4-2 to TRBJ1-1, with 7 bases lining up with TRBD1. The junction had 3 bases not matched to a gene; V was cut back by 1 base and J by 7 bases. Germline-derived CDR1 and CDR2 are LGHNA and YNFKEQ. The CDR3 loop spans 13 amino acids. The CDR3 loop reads CASSQGGQNEAFF. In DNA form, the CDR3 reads TGTGCCAGCAGCCAAGGGGGACAGAATGAAGCTTTCTTT.

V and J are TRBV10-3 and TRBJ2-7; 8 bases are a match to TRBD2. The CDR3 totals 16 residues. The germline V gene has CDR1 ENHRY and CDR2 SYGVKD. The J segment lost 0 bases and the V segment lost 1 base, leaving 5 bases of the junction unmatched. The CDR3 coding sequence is TGTGCCATCAGTGAGTACGGGACTAGGTACTCCTACGAGCAGTACTTC. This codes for CAISEYGTRYSYEQYF.

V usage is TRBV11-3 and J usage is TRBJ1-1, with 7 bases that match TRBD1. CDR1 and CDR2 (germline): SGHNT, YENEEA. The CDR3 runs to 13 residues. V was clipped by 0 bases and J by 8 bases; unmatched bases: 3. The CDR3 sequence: CASSLERGQEAFF. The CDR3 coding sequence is TGTGCCAGCAGCTTAGAAAGGGGGCAGGAAGCTTTCTTT.

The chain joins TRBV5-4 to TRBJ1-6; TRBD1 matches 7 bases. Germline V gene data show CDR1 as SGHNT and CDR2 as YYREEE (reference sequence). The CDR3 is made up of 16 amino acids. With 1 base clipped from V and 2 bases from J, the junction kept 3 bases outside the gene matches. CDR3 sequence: CASSLIGGAYNSPLHF. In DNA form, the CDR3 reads TGTGCCAGCAGCTTGATAGGGGGCGCCTATAATTCACCCCTCCACTTT.

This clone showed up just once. The CDR3 protein is CAWSVHRDDGELFF. CDR3 coding DNA: TGTGCCTGGAGTGTACACAGGGATGACGGGGAGCTGTTTTTT. The V call is TRBV30, the J call TRBJ2-2, with TRBD1 as a possible D gene (6 bases). This CDR3 is built from 14 residues. V was cut by 0 bases and J by 7 bases, with 12 bases left in between. CDR1 and CDR2 (germline): GTSNPN, SVGIG (reference sequence).

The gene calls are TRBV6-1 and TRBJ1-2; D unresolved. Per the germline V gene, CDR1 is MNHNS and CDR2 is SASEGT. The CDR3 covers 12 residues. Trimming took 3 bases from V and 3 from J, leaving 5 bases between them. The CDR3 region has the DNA TGTGCCAGCAGTGAGGGAGACTATGGCTACACCTTC. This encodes CASSEGDYGYTF.

The CDR3 here is CASSELGRGNSPLHF. In DNA, the CDR3 is TGTGCCAGCAGTGAATTAGGCAGGGGCAATTCACCCCTCCACTTT. The rearrangement links TRBV25-1 to TRBJ1-6; D possibly corresponds to TRBD1 (6 bases). Germline V CDR1 and CDR2: MGHDK, SYGVNS. This CDR3 contains 15 residues. Trimming stripped 1 base from V and 7 bases from J, with 11 bases between.

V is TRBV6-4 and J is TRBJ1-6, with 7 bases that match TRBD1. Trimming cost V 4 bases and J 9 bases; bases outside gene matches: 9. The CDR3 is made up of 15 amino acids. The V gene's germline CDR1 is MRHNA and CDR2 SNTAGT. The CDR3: CASSVEGARGSPLHF. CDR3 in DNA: TGTGCCAGCAGTGTTGAGGGGGCGCGTGGTTCACCCCTCCACTTT.

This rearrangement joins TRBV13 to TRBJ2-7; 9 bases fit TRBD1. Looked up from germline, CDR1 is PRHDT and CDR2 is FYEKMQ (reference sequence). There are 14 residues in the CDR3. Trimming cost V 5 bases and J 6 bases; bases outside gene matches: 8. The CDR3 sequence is CASSNTGGNGEQYF. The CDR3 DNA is TGTGCCAGCAGCAATACAGGGGGCAATGGCGAGCAGTACTTC.

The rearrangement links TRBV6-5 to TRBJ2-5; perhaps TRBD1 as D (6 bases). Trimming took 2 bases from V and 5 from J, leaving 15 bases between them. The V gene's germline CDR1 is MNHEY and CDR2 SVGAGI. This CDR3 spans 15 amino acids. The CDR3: CASSYAQGVGETQYF. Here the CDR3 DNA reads TGTGCCAGCAGTTACGCACAGGGAGTAGGGGAGACCCAGTACTTC.

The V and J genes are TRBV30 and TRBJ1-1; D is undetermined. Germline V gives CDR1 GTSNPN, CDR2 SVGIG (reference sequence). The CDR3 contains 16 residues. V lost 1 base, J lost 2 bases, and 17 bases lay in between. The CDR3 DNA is TGTGCCTGGAGTGGCCAGTCTTGGGCCCTTAACACTGAAGCTTTCTTT. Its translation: CAWSGQSWALNTEAFF.

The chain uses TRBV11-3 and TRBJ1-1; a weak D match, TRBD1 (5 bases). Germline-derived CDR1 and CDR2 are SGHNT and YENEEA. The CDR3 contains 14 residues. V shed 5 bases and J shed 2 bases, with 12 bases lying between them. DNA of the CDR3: TGTGCCAGCAGCCTCTCGGGGGTAAACACTGAAGCTTTCTTT. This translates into CASSLSGVNTEAFF.